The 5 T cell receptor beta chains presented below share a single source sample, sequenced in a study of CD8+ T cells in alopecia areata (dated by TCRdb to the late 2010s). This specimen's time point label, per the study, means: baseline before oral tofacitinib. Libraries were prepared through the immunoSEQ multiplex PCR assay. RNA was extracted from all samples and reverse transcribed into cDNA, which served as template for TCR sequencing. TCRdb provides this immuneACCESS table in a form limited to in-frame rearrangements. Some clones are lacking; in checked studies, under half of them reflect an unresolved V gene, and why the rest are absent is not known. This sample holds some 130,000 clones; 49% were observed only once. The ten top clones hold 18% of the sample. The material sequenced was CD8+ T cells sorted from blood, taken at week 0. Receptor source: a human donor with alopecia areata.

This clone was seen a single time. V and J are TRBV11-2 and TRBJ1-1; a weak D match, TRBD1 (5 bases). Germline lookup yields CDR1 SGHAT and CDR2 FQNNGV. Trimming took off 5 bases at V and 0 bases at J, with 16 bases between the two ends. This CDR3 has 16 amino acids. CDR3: CASSHRKEGMNTEAFF. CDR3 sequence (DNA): TGTGCCAGCAGCCACAGGAAGGAGGGCATGAACACTGAAGCTTTCTTT.

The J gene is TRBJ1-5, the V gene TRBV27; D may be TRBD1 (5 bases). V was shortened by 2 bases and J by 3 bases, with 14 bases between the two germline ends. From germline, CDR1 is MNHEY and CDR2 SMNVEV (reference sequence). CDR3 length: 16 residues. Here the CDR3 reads CASSLNSGDFNQPQHF. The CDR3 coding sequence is TGTGCCAGCAGTTTAAATAGCGGGGACTTCAATCAGCCCCAGCATTTT.

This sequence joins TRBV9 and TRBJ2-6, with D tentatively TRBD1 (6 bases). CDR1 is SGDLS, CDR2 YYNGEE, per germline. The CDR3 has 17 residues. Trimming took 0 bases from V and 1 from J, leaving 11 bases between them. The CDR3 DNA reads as TGTGCCAGCAGCGTAGCCCAGGGGATATCTGGGGCCAACGTCCTGACTTTC. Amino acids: CASSVAQGISGANVLTF.

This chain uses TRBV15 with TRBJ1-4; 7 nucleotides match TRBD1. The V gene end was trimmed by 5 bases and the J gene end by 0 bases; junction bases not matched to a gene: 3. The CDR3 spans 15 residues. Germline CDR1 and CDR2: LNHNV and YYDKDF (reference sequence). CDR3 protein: CATSPDRATNEKLFF. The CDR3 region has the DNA TGTGCCACCAGCCCAGACAGGGCAACTAATGAAAAACTGTTTTTT.

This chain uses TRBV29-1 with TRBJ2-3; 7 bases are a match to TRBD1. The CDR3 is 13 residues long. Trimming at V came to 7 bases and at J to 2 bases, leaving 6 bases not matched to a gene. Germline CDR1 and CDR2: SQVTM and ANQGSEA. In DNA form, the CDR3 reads TGCAGCGGCAGGGGACAGATCACAGATACGCAGTATTTT. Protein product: CSGRGQITDTQYF.